Presented here are 9 T cell receptor beta chains from one specimen sequenced in a study of T cell clonotyping in hematopoietic cell transplantation. TCRdb's copy holds only in-frame clones and misses some; the assay was immunoSEQ multiplex PCR. The sample lists roughly 9,800 clones; more than 75% were seen once. Time point described: recipient sample about 28 days before transplant, after cytoreduction. Sequencing was performed on peripheral blood mononuclear cells, taken before stem cell transplant. Receptor source: a woman in her fifties or sixties with chronic myeloid leukemia. Some clones in this sample may be carry-over from other donors' samples.

V and J are TRBV29-1 and TRBJ2-1; perhaps TRBD1 as D (6 bases). Germline CDR1 is SQVTM and CDR2 is ANQGSEA. The CDR3 spans 14 residues. V was trimmed by 6 bases and J by 3 bases, leaving 15 bases between them. The CDR3 here is CSVLLRGGYNEQFF. The CDR3 coding sequence is TGCAGCGTACTCCTCCGAGGGGGCTACAATGAGCAGTTCTTC.

The genes are TRBV19 and TRBJ2-3; D may match TRBD1 or TRBD2 (5 bases each). The CDR3 has 18 amino acids. Germline V lookup: CDR1 LNHDA, CDR2 SQIVND (reference sequence). The V and J ends lost 3 bases and 2 bases respectively, with 21 bases between them. The CDR3 DNA follows: TGTGCCAGTAGTATTCTAAATACTCAGGGAGTCCACACAGATACGCAGTATTTT. This encodes CASSILNTQGVHTDTQYF.

In nucleotides, the CDR3 is TGCGCCAGCAGCCAAGAGCCAGGAAACACCGGGGAGCTGTTTTTT. As protein: CASSQEPGNTGELFF. J is TRBJ2-2 and V is TRBV4-3; D is ambiguous. Per germline, CDR1 LGHNA and CDR2 YSLEER. Deletions cut 0 bases from V and 2 bases from J, with 7 bases between. CDR3 size: 15 residues.

This chain connects TRBV6-5 to TRBJ2-7, with D perhaps given as TRBD1 or TRBD2 (5 bases each). V lost 3 bases to trimming and J lost 2 bases, with 14 bases between them. CDR3 length: 15 amino acids. CDR1 and CDR2 from the germline V gene are MNHEY and SVGAGI. The CDR3 is CASSYVGRSTYEQYF. The CDR3 DNA follows: TGTGCCAGCAGTTATGTGGGACGGAGTACCTACGAGCAGTACTTC.

This clone has only a few counts. CDR3 coding DNA: TGTGCCAGCAAATCACAGGTCAATCAGCCCCAGCATTTT. This sequence encodes CASKSQVNQPQHF. V gene TRBV2 combines with J gene TRBJ1-5; TRBD1 might be the D (5 bases). Germline assignment: CDR1 SNHLY and CDR2 FYNNEI. The CDR3 covers 13 residues. Between the trimmed V and J ends, which lost 7 bases and 3 bases, there was a span of 10 bases.

The chain links TRBV5-1 to TRBJ2-7, with TRBD1 matching 11 bases. Per the germline V gene, CDR1 is SGHRS and CDR2 is YFSETQ. V lost 3 bases, J lost 4 bases, and 12 bases stayed unmatched. This CDR3 has 17 amino acids. The CDR3 DNA reads as TGCGCCAGCAGCTCACTCGGCAGCGGGACAGGGGGATACGAGCAGTACTTC. It translates to CASSSLGSGTGGYEQYF.

This clone is a singleton in its sample. The chain recombines TRBV29-1 with TRBJ2-3, with 7 bases lining up with TRBD1. CDR3 length: 14 amino acids. After removal of 6 bases from V and 3 bases from J, the junction contained 9 bases not matched to a gene. CDR1 SQVTM and CDR2 ANQGSEA come from the germline V gene. In DNA, the CDR3 is TGCAGCGTCAGCACAGGGGCCGGTACAGATACGCAGTATTTT. Its translation: CSVSTGAGTDTQYF.

The chain carries TRBV5-1 and TRBJ2-1; tentative D call: TRBD2 (6 bases). CDR3 length: 14 amino acids. From germline, CDR1 is SGHRS and CDR2 YFSETQ. Trimming left V 5 bases short and J 8 bases short, with 17 bases between. The CDR3 protein is CASREILASYEQFF. The CDR3 DNA is TGCGCCAGCAGGGAGATTCTAGCGTCCTATGAGCAGTTCTTC.

This chain connects TRBV7-8 to TRBJ2-7; the D gene is possibly TRBD2 (5 bases). The CDR3 totals 14 residues. V was cut by 3 bases and J by 1 base, with 10 bases left in between. Germline V gene lookup returns CDR1 SGHVS and CDR2 FQNEAQ. In DNA, the CDR3 is TGTGCCAGCAGCTTTTTAAGCGGATCCTACGAGCAGTACTTC. It encodes CASSFLSGSYEQYF.